This TCR beta chain was profiled in a study of control samples from healthy donors and cancer patients. From germline, CDR1 is SGHDT and CDR2 YYEEEE. This CDR3 is built from 15 residues. Trimming pared 3 bases from V and 0 bases from J, leaving 10 bases between. Profiled with immunoSEQ multiplex PCR; TCRdb holds only in-frame clones, not every one. Here the sample spans around 20,000 clones, around 85% being singletons. The receptor was derived from a man between 60 and 70 years old with head and neck cancer. The sample was PBMCs. The V and J genes are TRBV5-6 and TRBJ2-1; D not certain. The CDR3 protein is CASSSPLHSYNEQFF. DNA of the CDR3: TGTGCCAGCAGCTCACCCCTACACTCCTACAATGAGCAGTTCTTC.